The TCR beta chain under discussion was sequenced for a study of technical replicates of blood from a handful of donors. V lost 1 base, J lost 7 bases, and 9 bases lay in between. The CDR3 is 13 amino acids. Germline CDR1 reads SEHNR; CDR2 reads FQNEAQ (reference sequence). The assay was immunoSEQ multiplex PCR, and TCRdb's table has in-frame clones only and misses some. Of around 60,000 clones listed, about 92% are singletons. The receptor was derived from a human donor in good health. Some clones in this sample may be carry-over from other donors' samples. The sample comprised PBMCs. The chain is built from TRBV7-9 and TRBJ2-3; D is perhaps TRBD2 (5 bases). CDR3 coding DNA: TGTGCCAGCAGCTTAGGCCTAGCAAATACGCAGTATTTT. As protein: CASSLGLANTQYF. Using reference TRBV7-9 and TRBJ2-3 for the parts outside the CDR3, the full variable domain is DTGVSQNPRHKITKRGQNVTFRCDPISEHNRLYWYRQTLGQGPEFLTYFQNEAQLEKSRLLSDRFSAERPKGSFSTLEIQRTEQGDSAMYLCASSLGLANTQYFGPGTRLTVL.